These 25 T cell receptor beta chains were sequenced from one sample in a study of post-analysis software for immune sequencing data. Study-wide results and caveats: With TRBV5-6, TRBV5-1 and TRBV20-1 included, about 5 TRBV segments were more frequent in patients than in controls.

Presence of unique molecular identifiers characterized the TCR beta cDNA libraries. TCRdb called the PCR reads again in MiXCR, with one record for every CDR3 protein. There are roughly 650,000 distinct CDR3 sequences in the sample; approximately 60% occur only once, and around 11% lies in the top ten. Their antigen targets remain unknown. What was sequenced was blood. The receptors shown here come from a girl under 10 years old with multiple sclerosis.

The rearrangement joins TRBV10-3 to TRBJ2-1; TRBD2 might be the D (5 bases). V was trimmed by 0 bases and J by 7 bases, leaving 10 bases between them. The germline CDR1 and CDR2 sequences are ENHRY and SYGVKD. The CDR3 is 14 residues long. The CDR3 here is CAISESHSVNEQFF. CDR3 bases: TGTGCCATCAGTGAGTCTCATAGCGTGAATGAGCAGTTCTTC.

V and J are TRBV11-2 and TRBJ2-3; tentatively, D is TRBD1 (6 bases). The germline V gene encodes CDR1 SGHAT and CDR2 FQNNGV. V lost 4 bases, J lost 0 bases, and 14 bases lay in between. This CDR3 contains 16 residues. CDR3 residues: CASSSIRGTSTDTQYF. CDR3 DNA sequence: TGTGCCAGCAGCTCAATCAGGGGAACTAGCACAGATACGCAGTATTTT.

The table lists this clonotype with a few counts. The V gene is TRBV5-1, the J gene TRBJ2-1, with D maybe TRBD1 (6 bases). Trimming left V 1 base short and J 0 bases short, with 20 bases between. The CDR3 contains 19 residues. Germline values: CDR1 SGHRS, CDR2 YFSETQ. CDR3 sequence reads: CASSLQPDSPGLSYNEQFF. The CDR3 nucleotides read TGCGCCAGCAGCTTGCAGCCGGACAGTCCCGGCCTCTCCTACAATGAGCAGTTCTTC.

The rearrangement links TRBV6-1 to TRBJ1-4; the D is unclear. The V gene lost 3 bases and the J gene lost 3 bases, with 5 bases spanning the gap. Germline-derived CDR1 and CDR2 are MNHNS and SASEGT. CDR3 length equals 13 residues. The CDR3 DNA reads TGTGCCAGCAGTGAGAGGTCTAATGAAAAACTGTTTTTT. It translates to CASSERSNEKLFF.

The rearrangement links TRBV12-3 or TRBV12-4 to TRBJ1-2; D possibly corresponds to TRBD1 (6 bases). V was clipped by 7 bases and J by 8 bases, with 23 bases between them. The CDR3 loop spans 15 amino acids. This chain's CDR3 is CASNPSTGGASGYTF. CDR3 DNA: TGTGCCAGCAACCCCTCGACGGGGGGCGCCTCGGGCTACACCTTC.

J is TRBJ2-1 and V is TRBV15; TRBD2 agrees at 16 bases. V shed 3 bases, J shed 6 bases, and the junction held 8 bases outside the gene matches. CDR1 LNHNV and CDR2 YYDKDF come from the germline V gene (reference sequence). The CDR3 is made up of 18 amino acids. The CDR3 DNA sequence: TGTGCCACCAGCAGGGACCCGGGACTAGCGGGAGGGGTCAATGAGCAGTTCTTC. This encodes CATSRDPGLAGGVNEQFF.

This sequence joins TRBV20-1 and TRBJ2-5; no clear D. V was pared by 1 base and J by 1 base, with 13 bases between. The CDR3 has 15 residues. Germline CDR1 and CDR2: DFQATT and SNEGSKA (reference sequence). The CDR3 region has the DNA TGCAGTGCTAGAGTCACCCCGCTAATCCAAGAGACCCAGTACTTC. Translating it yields CSARVTPLIQETQYF.

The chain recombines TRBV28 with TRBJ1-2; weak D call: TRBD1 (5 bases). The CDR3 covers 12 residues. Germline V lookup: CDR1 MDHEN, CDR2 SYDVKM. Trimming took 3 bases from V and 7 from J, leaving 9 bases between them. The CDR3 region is CASSFSGVGYTF. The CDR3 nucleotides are TGTGCCAGCAGTTTCTCGGGGGTTGGCTACACCTTC.

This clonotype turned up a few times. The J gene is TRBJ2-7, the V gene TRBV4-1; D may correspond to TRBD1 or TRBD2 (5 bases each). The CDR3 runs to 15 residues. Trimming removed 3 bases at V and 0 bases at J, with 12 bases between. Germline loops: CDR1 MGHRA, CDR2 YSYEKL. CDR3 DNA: TGCGCCAGCAGCCAGTCAGGGACCCCCTCCTACGAGCAGTACTTC. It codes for CASSQSGTPSYEQYF.

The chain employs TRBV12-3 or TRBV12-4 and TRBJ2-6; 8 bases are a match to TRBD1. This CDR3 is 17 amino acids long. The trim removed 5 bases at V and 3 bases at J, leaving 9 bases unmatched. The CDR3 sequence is CASSPGTGGNGANVLTF. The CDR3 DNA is TGTGCCAGCAGTCCCGGGACAGGTGGCAATGGGGCCAACGTCCTGACTTTC.

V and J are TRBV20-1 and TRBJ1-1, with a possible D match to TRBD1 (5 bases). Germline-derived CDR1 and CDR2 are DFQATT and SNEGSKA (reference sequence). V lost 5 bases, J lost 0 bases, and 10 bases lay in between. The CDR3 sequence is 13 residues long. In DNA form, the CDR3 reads TGCAGTGCTTTCCAGGGCATGAACACTGAAGCTTTCTTT. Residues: CSAFQGMNTEAFF.

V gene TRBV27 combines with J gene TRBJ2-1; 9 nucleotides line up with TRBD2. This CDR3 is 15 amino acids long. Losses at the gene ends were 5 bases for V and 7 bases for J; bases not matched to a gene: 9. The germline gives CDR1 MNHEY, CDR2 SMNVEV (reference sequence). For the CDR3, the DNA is TGTGCCAGCAGTGAGGCGGGGGGGTTCTTTAATGAGCAGTTCTTC. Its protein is CASSEAGGFFNEQFF.

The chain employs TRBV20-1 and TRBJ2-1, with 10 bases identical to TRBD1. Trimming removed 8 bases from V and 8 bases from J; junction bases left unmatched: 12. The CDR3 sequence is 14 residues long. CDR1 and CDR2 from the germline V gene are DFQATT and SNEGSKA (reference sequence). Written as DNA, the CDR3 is TGCAGTCCTGGATGGGACAGGGGAGGTTATGAGCAGTTCTTC. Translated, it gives CSPGWDRGGYEQFF.

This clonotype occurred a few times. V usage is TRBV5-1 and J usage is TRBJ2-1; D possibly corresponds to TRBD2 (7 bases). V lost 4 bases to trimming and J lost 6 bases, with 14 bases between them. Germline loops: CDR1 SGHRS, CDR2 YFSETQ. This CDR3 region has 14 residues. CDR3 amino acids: CASSGGASINEQFF. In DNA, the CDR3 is TGCGCCAGCAGCGGGGGGGCTAGCATCAATGAGCAGTTCTTC.

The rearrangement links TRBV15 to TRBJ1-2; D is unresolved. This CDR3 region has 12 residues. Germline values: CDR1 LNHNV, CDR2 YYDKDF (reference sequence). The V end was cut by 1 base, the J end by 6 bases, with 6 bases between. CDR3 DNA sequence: TGTGCCACCAGCAGAGGAACAGATGGCTACACCTTC. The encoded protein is CATSRGTDGYTF.

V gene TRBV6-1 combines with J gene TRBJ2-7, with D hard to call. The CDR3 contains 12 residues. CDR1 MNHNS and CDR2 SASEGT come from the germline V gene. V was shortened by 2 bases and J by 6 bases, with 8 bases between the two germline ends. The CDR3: CASSERVAEQYF. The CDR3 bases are TGTGCCAGCAGTGAAAGGGTTGCCGAGCAGTACTTC.

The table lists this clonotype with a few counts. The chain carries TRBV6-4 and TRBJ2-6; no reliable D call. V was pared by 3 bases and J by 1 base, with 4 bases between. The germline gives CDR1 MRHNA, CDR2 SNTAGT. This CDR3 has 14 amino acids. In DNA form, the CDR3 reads TGTGCCAGCAGTGAGGGTTCTGGGGCCAACGTCCTGACTTTC. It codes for CASSEGSGANVLTF.

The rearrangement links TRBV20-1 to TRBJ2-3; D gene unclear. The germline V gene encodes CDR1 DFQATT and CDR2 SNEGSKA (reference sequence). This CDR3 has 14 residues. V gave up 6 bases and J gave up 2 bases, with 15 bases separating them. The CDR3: CSAPWVPDTDTQYF. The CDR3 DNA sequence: TGCAGTGCCCCCTGGGTTCCAGACACAGATACGCAGTATTTT.

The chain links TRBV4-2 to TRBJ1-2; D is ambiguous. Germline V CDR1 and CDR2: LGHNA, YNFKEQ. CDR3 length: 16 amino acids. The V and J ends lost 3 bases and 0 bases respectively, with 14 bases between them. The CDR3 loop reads CASSQAGWSPNYGYTF. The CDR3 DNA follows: TGTGCCAGCAGCCAGGCCGGATGGTCCCCTAACTATGGCTACACCTTC.

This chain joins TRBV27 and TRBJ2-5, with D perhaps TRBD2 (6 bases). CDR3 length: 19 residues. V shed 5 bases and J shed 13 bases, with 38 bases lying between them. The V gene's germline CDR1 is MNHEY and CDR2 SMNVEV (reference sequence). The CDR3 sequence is CASSATHLRDSNIYEGRYF. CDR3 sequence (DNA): TGTGCCAGCAGTGCCACTCACCTTCGGGACTCCAATATCTACGAGGGGCGGTACTTC.

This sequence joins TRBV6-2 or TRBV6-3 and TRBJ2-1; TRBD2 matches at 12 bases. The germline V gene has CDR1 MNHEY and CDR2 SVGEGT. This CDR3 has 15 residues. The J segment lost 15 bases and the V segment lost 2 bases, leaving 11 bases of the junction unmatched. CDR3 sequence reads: CASSYASTSGGPGFF. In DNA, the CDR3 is TGTGCCAGCAGTTACGCCTCGACTAGCGGGGGACCAGGGTTCTTC.

The CDR3 region is CASSLLAIGQGKSYEQYF. Here the CDR3 DNA reads TGTGCCAGCAGCCTCCTGGCCATTGGACAGGGGAAATCCTACGAGCAGTACTTC. This sequence joins TRBV7-8 and TRBJ2-7; 9 bases line up with TRBD1. Germline CDR1 reads SGHVS; CDR2 reads FQNEAQ. The CDR3 sequence is 18 residues long. The junction had 15 bases not matched to a gene; V was cut back by 5 bases and J by 1 base.

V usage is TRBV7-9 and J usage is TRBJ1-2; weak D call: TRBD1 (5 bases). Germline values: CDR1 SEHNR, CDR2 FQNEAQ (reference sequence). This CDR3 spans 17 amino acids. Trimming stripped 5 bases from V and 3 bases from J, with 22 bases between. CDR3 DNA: TGTGCCAGCAGCACACCGGGACCGAATACGAGGGACTATGGCTACACCTTC. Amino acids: CASSTPGPNTRDYGYTF.

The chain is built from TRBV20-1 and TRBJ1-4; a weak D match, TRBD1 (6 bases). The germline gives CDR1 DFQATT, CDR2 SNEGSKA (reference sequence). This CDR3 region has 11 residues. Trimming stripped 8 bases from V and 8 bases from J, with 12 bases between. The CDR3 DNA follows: TGCAGTCTGGGGGCGCCAGAAAAACTGTTTTTT. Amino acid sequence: CSLGAPEKLFF.

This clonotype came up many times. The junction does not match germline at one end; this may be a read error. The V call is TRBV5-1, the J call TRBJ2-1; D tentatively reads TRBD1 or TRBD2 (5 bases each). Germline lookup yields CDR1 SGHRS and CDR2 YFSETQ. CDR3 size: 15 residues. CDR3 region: CASSSGTGSYNEQFF. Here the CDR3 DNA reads TGTGCCAGCAGCTCCGGGACGGGTTCCTACAATGAGCAGTTCTTC. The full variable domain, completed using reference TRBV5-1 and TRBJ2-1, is KAGVTQTPRYLIKTRGQQVTLSCSPISGHRSVSWYQQTPGQGLQFLFEYFSETQRNKGNFPGRFSGRQFSNSRSEMNVSTLELGDSALYLCASSSGTGSYNEQFFGPGTRLTVL.